These T cell receptor beta chains were read from a single sample in a study of post-analysis software for immune sequencing data. TCRdb reprocessed the PCR reads with MiXCR, giving one entry per CDR3 protein. The sample lists under 900,000 distinct CDR3 sequences; approximately 50% were seen once. The sample taken for sequencing was blood. Receptors were obtained from a girl aged 10-17 years with multiple sclerosis. Each CDR3 is given with its conserved first and last residue. The order of the fields is clone size, D gene, V gene, J gene, CDR3 DNA, CDR3 protein. A D gene is named only where the DNA matches it firmly. The size field is filled for only some rows; it gives once, few, many or a size class.

.,.,TRBV9,TRBJ2-7,TGTGCCAGCAGCGTAGGTCACAGTTCTAACGAGCAGTACTTC,CASSVGHSSNEQYF
.,TRBD1,TRBV20-1,TRBJ1-2,TGCAGTGCTAGGGGTTTGACAGGGGTGTATGGCTACACCTTC,CSARGLTGVYGYTF
once,.,TRBV5-5,TRBJ2-4,TGTGCCAGCAGCTTAGAGGGTTACAAAAACATTCAGTACTTC,CASSLEGYKNIQYF
.,.,TRBV12-5,TRBJ2-7,TGTGCTAGTGCCAACCGTGGTTTAGGGCATACCTACGAGCAGTACTTC,CASANRGLGHTYEQYF
.,.,TRBV6-5,TRBJ1-5,TGTGCCAGCAGTTACAGGACACCTTATAGCAATCAGCCCCAGCATTTT,CASSYRTPYSNQPQHF
few,.,TRBV12-3/TRBV12-4,TRBJ2-1,TGTGCCAGCAGTCCCCAATGGTCCCTCAATGAGCAGTTCTTC,CASSPQWSLNEQFF
.,.,TRBV5-6,TRBJ1-2,TGTGCCAGCAGCCCGGCGGGGTCCTATTATGGCTACACCTTC,CASSPAGSYYGYTF
.,TRBD1,TRBV6-5,TRBJ2-7,TGTGCCAGCAGTGGCGGGACAGGGATCTACGAGCAGTACTTC,CASSGGTGIYEQYF
.,.,TRBV20-1,TRBJ2-5,TGCAGTGCTAGAGATAAGCGGATCCAAGAGACCCAGTACTTC,CSARDKRIQETQYF
once,.,TRBV14,TRBJ1-2,TGTGCCAGCAGCCAAATTTATGGGGCGGATGGCTACACCTTC,CASSQIYGADGYTF
.,TRBD1,TRBV4-2,TRBJ1-6,TGTGCCAGCAGCCAAGATCGGCAGGGGGTTCATTCACCCCTCCACTTT,CASSQDRQGVHSPLHF
few,TRBD1,TRBV29-1,TRBJ2-3,TGCAGCGTTGAAGCCCAAACAGGGGAGAATACGCAGTATTTT,CSVEAQTGENTQYF
.,.,TRBV7-9,TRBJ2-7,TGTGCCAGCAGCTTTGGGGGGAGGAGGGCCTACGAGCAGTACTTC,CASSFGGRRAYEQYF